This record covers a single TCR beta chain. Its antigen has not been determined. No base-level quality is on record; no much larger clone is a single base apart. Other DNA sequences in the same sample also yield this CDR3. The receptor library was made with the immunoSEQ multiplex PCR assay. TCRdb retrieved this table from immuneACCESS and kept in-frame rearrangements only. Not all clones are present; in checked studies, unresolved V genes account for under half, and no reason is known for the remainder. The sample records 130,000 or so clones, nearly 90% of which are singletons. Jointly, the top ten make up just over 7.5% of the sample. The sample belongs to a study of control samples from healthy donors and cancer patients (dated by TCRdb to the early 2020s). Taken from cysteine to phenylalanine, the CDR3 has 14 residues. Left in the record is the CDR3 DNA by itself, 42 bases read in frame from the first base. The germline V gene specifies MNHEY as CDR1 and SVGAGI as CDR2. The junction shows trimming of 0 bases on V and 5 bases on J, plus 8 bases between the germline ends.

The chain was built from TRBV6-5 and TRBJ2-1, with TRBD2 perhaps the D gene, on 6 matching bases. The source material was PBMCs. The TCR comes from a man aged 50 or older with head and neck cancer. The DNA reads as follows: TGTGCCAGCAGTTACTCTAGCGGTAACAATGAGCAGTTCTTC. Its translation reads: CASSYSSGNNEQFF.